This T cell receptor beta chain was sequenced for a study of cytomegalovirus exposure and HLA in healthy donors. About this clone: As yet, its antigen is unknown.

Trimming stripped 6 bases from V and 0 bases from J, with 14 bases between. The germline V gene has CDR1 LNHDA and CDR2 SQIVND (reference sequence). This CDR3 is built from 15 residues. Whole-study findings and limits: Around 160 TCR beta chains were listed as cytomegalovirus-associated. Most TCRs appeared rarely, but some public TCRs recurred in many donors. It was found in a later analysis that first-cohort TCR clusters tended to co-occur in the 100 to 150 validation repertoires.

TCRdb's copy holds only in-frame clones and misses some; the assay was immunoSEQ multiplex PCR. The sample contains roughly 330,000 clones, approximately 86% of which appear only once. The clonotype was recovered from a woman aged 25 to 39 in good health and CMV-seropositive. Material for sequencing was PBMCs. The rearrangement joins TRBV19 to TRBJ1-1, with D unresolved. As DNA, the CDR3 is TGTGCCAGTAGCCTCACTACAGCGATGAACACTGAAGCTTTCTTT. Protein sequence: CASSLTTAMNTEAFF.